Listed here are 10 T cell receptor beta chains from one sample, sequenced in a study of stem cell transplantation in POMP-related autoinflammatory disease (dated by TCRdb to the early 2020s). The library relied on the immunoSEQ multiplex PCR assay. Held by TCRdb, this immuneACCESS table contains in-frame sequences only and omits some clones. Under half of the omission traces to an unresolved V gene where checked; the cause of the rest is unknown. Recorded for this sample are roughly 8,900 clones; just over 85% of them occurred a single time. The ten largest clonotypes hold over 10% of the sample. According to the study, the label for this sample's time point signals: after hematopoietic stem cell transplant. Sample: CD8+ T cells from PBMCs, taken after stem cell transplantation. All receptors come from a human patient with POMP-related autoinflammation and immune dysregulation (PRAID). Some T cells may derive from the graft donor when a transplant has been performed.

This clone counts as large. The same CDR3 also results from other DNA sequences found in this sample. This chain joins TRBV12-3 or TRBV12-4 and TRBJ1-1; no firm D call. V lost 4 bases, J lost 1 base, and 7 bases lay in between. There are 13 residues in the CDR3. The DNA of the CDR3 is TGTGCCAGCAGTTCTGGCCCGAACACTGAAGCTTTCTTT. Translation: CASSSGPNTEAFF.

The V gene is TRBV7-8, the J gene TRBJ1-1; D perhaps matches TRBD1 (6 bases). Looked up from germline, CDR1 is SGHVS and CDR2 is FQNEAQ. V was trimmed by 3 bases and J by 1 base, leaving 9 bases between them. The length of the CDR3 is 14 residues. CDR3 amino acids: CASSLNRANTEAFF. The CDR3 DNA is TGTGCCAGCAGCTTGAACAGGGCGAACACTGAAGCTTTCTTT. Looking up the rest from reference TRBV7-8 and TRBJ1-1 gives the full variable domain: GAGVSQSPRYKVAKRGQDVALRCDPISGHVSLFWYQQALGQGPEFLTYFQNEAQLDKSGLPSDRFFAERPEGSVSTLKIQRTQQEDSAVYLCASSLNRANTEAFFGQGTRLTVV.

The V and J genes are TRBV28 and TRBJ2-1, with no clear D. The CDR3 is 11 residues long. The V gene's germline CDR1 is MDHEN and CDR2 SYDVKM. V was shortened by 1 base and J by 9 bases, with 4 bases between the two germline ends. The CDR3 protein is CASSLSGEQFF. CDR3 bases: TGTGCCAGCAGTTTATCGGGTGAGCAGTTCTTC.

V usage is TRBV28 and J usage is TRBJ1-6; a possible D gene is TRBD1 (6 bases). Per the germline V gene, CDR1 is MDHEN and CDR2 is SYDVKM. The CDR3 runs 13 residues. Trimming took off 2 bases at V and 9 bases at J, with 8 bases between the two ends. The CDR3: CASSLRGVSPLHF. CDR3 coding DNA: TGTGCCAGCAGTTTAAGGGGGGTTTCACCCCTCCACTTT.

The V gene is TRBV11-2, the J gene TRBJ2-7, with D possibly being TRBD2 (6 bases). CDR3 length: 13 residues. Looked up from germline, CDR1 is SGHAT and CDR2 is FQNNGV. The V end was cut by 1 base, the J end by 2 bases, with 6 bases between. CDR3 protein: CASSLAGAYEQYV. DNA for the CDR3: TGTGCCAGCAGCTTAGCGGGGGCCTACGAGCAGTACGTC.

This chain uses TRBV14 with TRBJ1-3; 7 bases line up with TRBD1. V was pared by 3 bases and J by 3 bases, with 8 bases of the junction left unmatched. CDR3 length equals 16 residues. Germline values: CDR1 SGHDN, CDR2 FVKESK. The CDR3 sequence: CASSQAQGSSGNTIYF. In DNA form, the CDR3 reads TGTGCCAGCAGCCAGGCACAGGGGTCTAGTGGAAACACCATATATTTT.

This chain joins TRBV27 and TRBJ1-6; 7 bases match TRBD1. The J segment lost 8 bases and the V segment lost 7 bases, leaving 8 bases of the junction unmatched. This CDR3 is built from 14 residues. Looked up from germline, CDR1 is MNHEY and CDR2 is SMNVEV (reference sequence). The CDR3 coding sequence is TGTGCCAGCACCATTACGACAGGGTATTCACCCCTCCACTTT. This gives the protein CASTITTGYSPLHF.

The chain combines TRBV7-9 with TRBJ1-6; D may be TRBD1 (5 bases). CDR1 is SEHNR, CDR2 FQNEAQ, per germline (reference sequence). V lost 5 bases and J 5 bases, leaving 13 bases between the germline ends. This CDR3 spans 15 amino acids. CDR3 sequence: CASSPGTLDNSPLHF. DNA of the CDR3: TGTGCCAGCAGCCCCGGGACCCTGGATAATTCACCCCTCCACTTT. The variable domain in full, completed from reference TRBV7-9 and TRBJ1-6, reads DTGVSQNPRHKITKRGQNVTFRCDPISEHNRLYWYRQTLGQGPEFLTYFQNEAQLEKSRLLSDRFSAERPKGSFSTLEIQRTEQGDSAMYLCASSPGTLDNSPLHFGNGTRLTVT.

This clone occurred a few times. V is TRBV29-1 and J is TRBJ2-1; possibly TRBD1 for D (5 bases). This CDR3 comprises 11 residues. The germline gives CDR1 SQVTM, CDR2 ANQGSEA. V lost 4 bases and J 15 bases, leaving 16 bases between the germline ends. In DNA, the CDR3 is TGCAGCGTTGTTGTGGCGGTAGGGGTGTTCTTC. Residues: CSVVVAVGVFF.

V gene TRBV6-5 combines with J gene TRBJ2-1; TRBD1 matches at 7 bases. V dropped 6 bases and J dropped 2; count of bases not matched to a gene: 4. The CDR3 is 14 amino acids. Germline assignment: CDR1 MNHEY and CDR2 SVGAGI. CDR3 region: CASSVQGPYNEQFF. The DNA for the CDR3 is TGTGCCAGCAGCGTACAGGGGCCCTACAATGAGCAGTTCTTC.